This note documents a single TCR beta chain sequence. The sample originates from a study of cytomegalovirus exposure and HLA in healthy donors. The trim removed 5 bases at V and 4 bases at J, leaving 7 bases unmatched. Germline V gene lookup returns CDR1 MNHEY and CDR2 SVGAGI. This CDR3 has 15 amino acids. This PCR relied on a set of 60 Vbeta primers and 13 Jbeta primers. Sequenced by immunoSEQ multiplex PCR; TCRdb stores in-frame clones only, minus some. This repertoire shows 150,000 to 200,000 clones, roughly 85% found once; its top ten account for 6.3%. The sequencing input was PBMCs. This TCR was sampled from a man aged 35-49 years in good health and CMV-seropositive. V usage is TRBV6-5 and J usage is TRBJ2-7, with 11 positions matching TRBD1. CDR3 sequence reads: CASSAAGTGGYEQYF. For the CDR3, the DNA is TGTGCCAGCAGTGCTGCCGGGACAGGGGGTTACGAGCAGTACTTC.